The 17 T cell receptor beta chains in this list originate from one sample, sequenced in a study of blood T cells in healthy people across ages. The use of a sample-barcoded 5' primer and a J-beta primer mix characterized a second PCR of 7 to 11 cycles. TCRdb fed the 5' RACE reads into MiXCR, producing one record per CDR3 protein. The table records under 1,000,000 distinct CDR3 sequences, less than 60% of them present only once. The sample was blood. These receptors all come from an elderly man in good health.

This clonotype showed up just a few times. The gene calls are TRBV27 and TRBJ2-1; D is unclear. The germline CDR1 and CDR2 sequences are MNHEY and SMNVEV (reference sequence). Trimming stripped 0 bases from V and 0 bases from J, with 15 bases between. The CDR3 loop spans 18 amino acids. CDR3 coding DNA: TGTGCCAGCAGTTTATCGTTTGAGGTACCGAGCTCCTACAATGAGCAGTTCTTC. This codes for CASSLSFEVPSSYNEQFF.

A few counts support this clonotype. The chain couples TRBV29-1 to TRBJ2-3; 10 positions match TRBD2. J lost 4 bases, V lost 1 base, and 5 bases had no gene match. The V gene's germline CDR1 is SQVTM and CDR2 ANQGSEA. CDR3 length: 15 residues. CDR3 residues: CSVEVTSGNPDTQYF. In nucleotides, the CDR3 is TGCAGCGTTGAAGTAACTAGCGGGAACCCAGATACGCAGTATTTT.

This clonotype appeared many times. The chain is built from TRBV3-1 and TRBJ2-7; D call uncertain. Germline lookup yields CDR1 LGHDT and CDR2 YNNKEL (reference sequence). Trimming took off 6 bases at V and 3 bases at J, with 9 bases between the two ends. There are 12 residues in the CDR3. The CDR3 DNA reads as TGTGCCAGCAGGGCGGATAACTACGAGCAGTACTTC. It encodes CASRADNYEQYF.

This clonotype was seen ten or more times. The chain combines TRBV3-1 with TRBJ1-2; D perhaps matches TRBD1 (5 bases). The germline V gene has CDR1 LGHDT and CDR2 YNNKEL (reference sequence). CDR3 length: 14 residues. V shed 4 bases and J shed 3 bases, with 12 bases lying between them. The CDR3 sequence: CASSRTRADYGYTF. As DNA, the CDR3 is TGTGCCAGCAGCCGAACCAGGGCCGACTATGGCTACACCTTC. The full variable domain, its missing parts supplied by reference TRBV3-1 and TRBJ1-2, is DTAVSQTPKYLVTQMGNDKSIKCEQNLGHDTMYWYKQDSKKFLKIMFSYNNKELIINETVPNRFSPKSPDKAHLNLHINSLELGDSAVYFCASSRTRADYGYTFGSGTRLTVV.

The V call is TRBV5-1, the J call TRBJ1-4; a possible D gene is TRBD1 (5 bases). Deletions cut 4 bases from V and 0 bases from J, with 7 bases between. The germline gives CDR1 SGHRS, CDR2 YFSETQ. The CDR3 has 14 residues. The CDR3 sequence is CASSAGPTNEKLFF. The CDR3 bases are TGCGCCAGCAGCGCAGGGCCAACTAATGAAAAACTGTTTTTT.

Turning to this clonotype: The germline gene is not matched at one end of the junction; a read error may be the cause. V usage is TRBV5-1 and J usage is TRBJ2-7, with TRBD2 matching 10 bases. CDR1 and CDR2 from the germline V gene are SGHRS and YFSETQ. This CDR3 contains 14 residues. CDR3: CASSFRTSGYEQYF. The CDR3 DNA follows: TGTGCCAGCAGCTTCCGGACTAGCGGATACGAGCAGTACTTC.

V is TRBV11-2 and J is TRBJ2-1; 9 positions match TRBD1. The CDR3 length is 18 residues. V shed 2 bases and J 5 bases; nucleotides not matched to a gene: 13. CDR1 is SGHAT, CDR2 FQNNGV, per germline. DNA for the CDR3: TGTGCCAGCAGCTTAATCGTTGGGGGGACAGGGAGGCACAATGAGCAGTTCTTC. This codes for CASSLIVGGTGRHNEQFF.

This clonotype has at least ten counts. V and J are TRBV27 and TRBJ2-1; D gene unclear. V shed 5 bases and J shed 6 bases, with 14 bases lying between them. Germline values: CDR1 MNHEY, CDR2 SMNVEV (reference sequence). CDR3 length equals 14 residues. The CDR3 reads CASSTQTFANEQFF. The CDR3 DNA reads as TGTGCCAGCAGTACCCAGACATTTGCCAATGAGCAGTTCTTC.

Only a few counts were recorded for this clonotype. The V call is TRBV2, the J call TRBJ2-5; 13 positions match TRBD2. The CDR3 spans 16 residues. Germline trimming cut 6 bases from V and 4 bases from J; bases unmatched to any gene: 8. CDR1 SNHLY and CDR2 FYNNEI come from the germline V gene. The CDR3 nucleotides are TGTGCCAGCAGCCCTACTACTAGCGGGAGGGGAGAGACCCAGTACTTC. It is translated as CASSPTTSGRGETQYF.

The CDR3 sequence: CSAVDRIMNTEAFF. In DNA form, the CDR3 reads TGCAGTGCGGTTGACAGGATCATGAACACTGAAGCTTTCTTT. The chain is built from TRBV20-1 and TRBJ1-1, with D possibly being TRBD1 (6 bases). The CDR3 length is 14 residues. Germline CDR1 DFQATT, CDR2 SNEGSKA (reference sequence). Between the trimmed V and J ends, which lost 6 bases and 0 bases, there was a span of 14 bases.

CDR3 protein: CASSQDLGSHTGELFF. The CDR3 DNA is TGTGCCAGCAGCCAAGATTTAGGCAGCCACACCGGGGAGCTGTTTTTT. This rearrangement joins TRBV14 to TRBJ2-2; D gene uncertain. Germline CDR1 and CDR2: SGHDN and FVKESK. Trimming left V 0 bases short and J 3 bases short, with 11 bases between. The CDR3 sequence is 16 residues long.

The J gene is TRBJ2-1, the V gene TRBV28, with 10 positions matching TRBD1. Germline CDR1 MDHEN, CDR2 SYDVKM. This CDR3 is 17 amino acids long. V lost 6 bases to trimming and J lost 2 bases; unmatched junction nucleotides: 10. CDR3 nucleotides: TGTGCCAGCAGATCAACCGCCGGACAGGGGGCCTACAATGAGCAGTTCTTC. This encodes CASRSTAGQGAYNEQFF. The full variable domain, its missing parts supplied by reference TRBV28 and TRBJ2-1, is DVKVTQSSRYLVKRTGEKVFLECVQDMDHENMFWYRQDPGLGLRLIYFSYDVKMKEKGDIPEGYSVSREKKERFSLILESASTNQTSMYLCASRSTAGQGAYNEQFFGPGTRLTVL.

The chain has TRBV29-1 and TRBJ2-4; the D gene is possibly TRBD1 (5 bases). The CDR3 is 12 residues long. The V and J ends lost 7 bases and 2 bases respectively, with 9 bases between them. CDR1 is SQVTM, CDR2 ANQGSEA, per germline. CDR3 in DNA: TGCAGCGCCCAGGGTTCCAAAAACATTCAGTACTTC. Protein product: CSAQGSKNIQYF. Together with reference TRBV29-1 and TRBJ2-4, the CDR3 gives the full variable domain: SAVISQKPSRDICQRGTSLTIQCQVDSQVTMMFWYRQQPGQSLTLIATANQGSEATYESGFVIDKFPISRPNLTFSTLTVSNMSPEDSSIYLCSAQGSKNIQYFGAGTRLSVL.

The chain couples TRBV6-1 to TRBJ1-5; no clear D gene. The V and J ends lost 1 base and 7 bases respectively, with 14 bases between them. The CDR3 sequence is 15 residues long. CDR1 is MNHNS and CDR2 is SASEGT in the germline V gene. The CDR3 protein is CASSEVPGSLQPQHF. As DNA, the CDR3 is TGTGCCAGCAGTGAAGTGCCGGGTTCCCTCCAGCCCCAGCATTTT.

The chain uses TRBV5-1 and TRBJ1-1; TRBD1 might be the D (6 bases). Trimming removed 4 bases at V and 12 bases at J, with 22 bases between. The germline CDR1 and CDR2 sequences are SGHRS and YFSETQ. CDR3 size: 14 residues. The CDR3 sequence is CASSGQMSGDGTFF. CDR3 coding DNA: TGCGCCAGCAGCGGACAGATGTCCGGTGACGGTACTTTCTTT.

This clonotype came up a few times. The chain has TRBV3-1 and TRBJ2-4; D call uncertain. Germline V lookup: CDR1 LGHDT, CDR2 YNNKEL (reference sequence). V lost 1 base and J 8 bases, leaving 3 bases between the germline ends. CDR3 size: 11 residues. CDR3 coding DNA: TGTGCCAGCAGCCAAGGGTACATTCAGTACTTC. Residues: CASSQGYIQYF. Full variable domain (remainder filled in from reference TRBV3-1 and TRBJ2-4): DTAVSQTPKYLVTQMGNDKSIKCEQNLGHDTMYWYKQDSKKFLKIMFSYNNKELIINETVPNRFSPKSPDKAHLNLHINSLELGDSAVYFCASSQGYIQYFGAGTRLSVL.

This clonotype was seen more than once but under ten times. The CDR3 protein is CASSRSAGLYNEQFF. The CDR3 region has the DNA TGCGCCAGCAGCCGAAGCGCGGGGCTATACAATGAGCAGTTCTTC. The V call is TRBV5-1, the J call TRBJ2-1; tentatively, D is TRBD2 (6 bases). Germline assignment: CDR1 SGHRS and CDR2 YFSETQ. Between the trimmed V and J ends, which lost 4 bases and 4 bases, there was a span of 15 bases. This CDR3 is built from 15 residues.